These 6 T cell receptor beta chains were sequenced from one sample in a study of T cell responses to AZD1222 COVID-19 vaccine. TCRdb's copy holds only in-frame clones and misses some; the assay was immunoSEQ multiplex PCR. The data show approximately 150,000 clones, around 92% seen once. The source was peripheral blood, collected on day 0 of AZD1222 vaccination. The receptors come from an adult in good health.

The chain joins TRBV12-2 to TRBJ1-5. TRBV12-2 is classified as a pseudogene. The CDR3 spans 13 residues. The CDR3 DNA reads as TGTGCAAGTTATCCCGGGGTCAATCAGCCCCAGCATTTT. Protein: CASYPGVNQPQHF.

CDR3 in DNA: TGTGCCAGCAGCCAAGAAGGGGGGTGGAGGCCCACTGAAGCTTTCTTT. This gives the protein CASSQEGGWRPTEAFF. The V and J genes are TRBV14 and TRBJ1-1, with D perhaps TRBD1 (6 bases). V was clipped by 0 bases and J by 4 bases, with 15 bases between them. Germline V CDR1 and CDR2: SGHDN, FVKESK. This CDR3 contains 16 residues. Variable domain in full (rest from reference TRBV14 and TRBJ1-1): EAGVTQFPSHSVIEKGQTVTLRCDPISGHDNLYWYRRVMGKEIKFLLHFVKESKQDESGMPNNRFLAERTGGTYSTLKVQPAELEDSGVYFCASSQEGGWRPTEAFFGQGTRLTVV.

This sequence joins TRBV27 and TRBJ2-1; TRBD2 aligns across 12 bases. Germline CDR1 MNHEY, CDR2 SMNVEV (reference sequence). The length of the CDR3 is 16 residues. The J segment lost 8 bases and the V segment lost 6 bases, leaving 11 bases of the junction unmatched. CDR3 in amino acids: CASSPTSSGGAHEQFF. The CDR3 DNA reads TGTGCCAGCAGCCCGACCTCTAGCGGGGGGGCCCATGAGCAGTTCTTC.

J is TRBJ2-2 and V is TRBV7-6, with D perhaps matching TRBD1 (5 bases). Looked up from germline, CDR1 is SGHVS and CDR2 is FNYEAQ. CDR3 length equals 15 residues. V lost 4 bases, J lost 6 bases, and 15 bases lay in between. CDR3 protein: CASSSQGLSAGELFF. The CDR3 DNA follows: TGTGCCAGCAGCTCCCAGGGTCTTTCCGCCGGGGAGCTGTTTTTT.

J is TRBJ1-6 and V is TRBV4-1; no reliable D call. The CDR3 sequence is 16 residues long. The germline gives CDR1 MGHRA, CDR2 YSYEKL. The V end was cut by 3 bases, the J end by 8 bases, with 17 bases between. CDR3 nucleotides: TGCGCCAGCAGCCATCCCACGGCAGGACGGGATTCACCCCTCCACTTT. Translated, it gives CASSHPTAGRDSPLHF.

This clone was detected once. The J gene is TRBJ2-1, the V gene TRBV6-4; either TRBD1 or TRBD2 may supply D (5 bases each). The ends were cut back, 4 bases at V and 0 bases at J, with 7 bases in the middle. CDR1 is MRHNA, CDR2 SNTAGT, per germline. This CDR3 is 14 amino acids long. CDR3 DNA sequence: TGTGCCAGCAGTGGAGGGGACTCCTACAATGAGCAGTTCTTC. It is translated as CASSGGDSYNEQFF.